This T cell receptor (beta chain) was profiled in a study of OX40 agonist ivuxolimab in advanced cancers. Study as a whole: Patients were dosed with the agonistic anti-OX40 (CD134) antibody ivuxolimab. Of the patients, three showed partial responses, one with hepatocellular carcinoma and two with cutaneous melanoma.

Enrollment shut out patients with autoimmune disease history or systemic immunosuppression. Regarding the study as a whole: More expanded clones were seen, on average, in CD8+ T cells than in CD4+.

The CDR3 contains 16 residues. The V end lost 8 bases, the J end lost 1 base, and 17 bases lay between the germline ends. Germline loops: CDR1 MDHEN, CDR2 SYDVKM. Produced via immunoSEQ multiplex PCR; TCRdb's table is partial and in-frame only. Of some 82,000 clones in the sample, 90% to 95% are singletons; the top ten hold over 2%. Comment on this clone: The antigen remains unidentified.

The source of this sequence is an adult with an advanced solid tumor such as melanoma, head and neck, liver or kidney cancer. The sequences come from CD4+ or CD8+ T cells sorted from blood, collected in a trial of the OX40 agonist ivuxolimab. The chain has TRBV28 and TRBJ2-2, with D tentatively TRBD1 or TRBD2 (5 bases each). CDR3 loop: CASRPPGPLNTGELFF. The CDR3 bases are TGTGCCAGCCGACCTCCGGGACCCTTGAACACCGGGGAGCTGTTTTTT.